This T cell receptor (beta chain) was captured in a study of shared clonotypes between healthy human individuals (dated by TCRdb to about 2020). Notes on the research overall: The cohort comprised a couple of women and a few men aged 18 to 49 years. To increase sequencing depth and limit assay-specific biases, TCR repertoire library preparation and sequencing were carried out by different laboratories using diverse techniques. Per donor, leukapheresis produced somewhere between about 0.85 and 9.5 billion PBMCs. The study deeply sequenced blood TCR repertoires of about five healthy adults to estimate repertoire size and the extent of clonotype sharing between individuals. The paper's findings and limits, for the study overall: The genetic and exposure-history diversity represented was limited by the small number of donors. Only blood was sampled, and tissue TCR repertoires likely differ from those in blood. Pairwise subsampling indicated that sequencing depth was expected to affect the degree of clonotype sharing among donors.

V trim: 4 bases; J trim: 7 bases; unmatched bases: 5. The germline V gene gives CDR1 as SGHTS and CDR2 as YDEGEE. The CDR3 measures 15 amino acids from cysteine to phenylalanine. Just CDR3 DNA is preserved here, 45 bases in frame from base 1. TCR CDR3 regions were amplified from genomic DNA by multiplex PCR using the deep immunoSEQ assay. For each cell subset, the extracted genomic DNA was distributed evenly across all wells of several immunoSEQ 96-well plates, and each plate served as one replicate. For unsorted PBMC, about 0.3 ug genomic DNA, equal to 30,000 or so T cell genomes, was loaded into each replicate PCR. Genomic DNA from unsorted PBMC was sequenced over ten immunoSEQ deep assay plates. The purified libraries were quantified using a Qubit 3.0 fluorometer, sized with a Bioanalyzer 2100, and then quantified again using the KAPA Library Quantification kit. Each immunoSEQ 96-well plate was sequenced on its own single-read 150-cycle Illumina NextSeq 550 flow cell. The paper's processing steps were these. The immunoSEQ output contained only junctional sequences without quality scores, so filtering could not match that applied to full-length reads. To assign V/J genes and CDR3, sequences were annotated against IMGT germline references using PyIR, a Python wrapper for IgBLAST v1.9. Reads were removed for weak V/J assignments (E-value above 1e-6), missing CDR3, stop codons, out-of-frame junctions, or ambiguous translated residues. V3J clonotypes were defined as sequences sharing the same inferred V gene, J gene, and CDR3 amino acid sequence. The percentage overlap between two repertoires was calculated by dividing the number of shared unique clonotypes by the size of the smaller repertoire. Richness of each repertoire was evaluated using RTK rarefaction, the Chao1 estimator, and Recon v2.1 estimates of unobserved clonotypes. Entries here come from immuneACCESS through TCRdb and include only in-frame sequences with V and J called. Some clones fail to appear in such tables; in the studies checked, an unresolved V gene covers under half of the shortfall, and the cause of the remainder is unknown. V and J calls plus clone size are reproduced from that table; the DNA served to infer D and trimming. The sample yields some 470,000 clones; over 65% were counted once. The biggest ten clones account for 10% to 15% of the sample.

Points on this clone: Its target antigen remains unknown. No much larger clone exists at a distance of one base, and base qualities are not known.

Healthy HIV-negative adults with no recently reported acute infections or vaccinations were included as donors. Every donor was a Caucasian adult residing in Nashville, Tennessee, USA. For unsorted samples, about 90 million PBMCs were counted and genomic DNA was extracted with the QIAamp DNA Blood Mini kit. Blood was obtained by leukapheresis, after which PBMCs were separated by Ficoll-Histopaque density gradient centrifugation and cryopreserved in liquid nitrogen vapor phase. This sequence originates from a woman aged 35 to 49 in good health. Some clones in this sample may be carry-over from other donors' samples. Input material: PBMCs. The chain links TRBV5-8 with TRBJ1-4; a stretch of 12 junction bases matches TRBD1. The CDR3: CASSPGTGGGEKLFF. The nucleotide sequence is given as TGTGCCAGCAGCCCGGGGACAGGGGGCGGTGAAAAACTGTTTTTT.